This T cell receptor (beta chain) was retrieved from a study of CD8+ T cells in alopecia areata. Turning to the study itself: Recipients were approximately 6-10-week-old female C3H/HeJ mice grafted with skin from roughly 6-13-month-old C3H/HeJ donors with spontaneous alopecia. Study-wide points: Scalp sequencing also captures normal skin's resident alphabeta T cells. Researchers report lesional scalp, most notably alopecia totalis/universalis, outstripped normal scalp in clonality.

Only a few counts were recorded for this clone. What it binds is not known. Gene labels here are mouse ones. The CDR3 end lies 4 residues beyond the end of the read and is filled in from the germline J gene. Germline V gene data show CDR1 as SGHLS and CDR2 as HYDKME. With V trimmed by 3 bases and J by 3 bases, 5 bases remained unmatched. This CDR3 is 16 amino acids long. The time point is: mouse skin 6 weeks after grafting, around onset of hair loss. Biopsies were taken from recipient mouse skin at grafting (and again 3 and 6 weeks later). Extracted RNA was reverse transcribed, and the resulting cDNA served as sequencing template. Method: immunoSEQ multiplex PCR; TCRdb's copy keeps in-frame clones and lacks some. The repertoire shows a few thousand clones, none seen only once; the top ten take 20% to 30%.

The source is a C3H/HeJ mouse with alopecia areata. MHC haplotype here: H2-k. The V call is TRBV12-2, the J call TRBJ2-2; the match to TRBD1 covers 11 bases. The source was skin, collected at week 6. The CDR3: CASSAPGQGDTGQLYF. The CDR3 DNA, read in part, is TGTGCCAGCTCTGCACCGGGACAGGGGGACACCGGG.